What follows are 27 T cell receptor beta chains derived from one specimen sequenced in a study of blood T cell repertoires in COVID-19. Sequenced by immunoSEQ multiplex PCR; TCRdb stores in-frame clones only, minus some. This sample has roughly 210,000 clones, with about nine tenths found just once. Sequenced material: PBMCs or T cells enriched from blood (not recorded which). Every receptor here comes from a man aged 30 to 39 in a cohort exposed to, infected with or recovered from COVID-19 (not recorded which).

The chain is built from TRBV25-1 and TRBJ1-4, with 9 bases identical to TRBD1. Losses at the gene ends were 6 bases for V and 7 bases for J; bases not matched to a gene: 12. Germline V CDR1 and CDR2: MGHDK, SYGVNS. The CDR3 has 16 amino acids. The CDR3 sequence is CASSLNRGQMIEKLFF. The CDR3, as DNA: TGTGCCAGCAGCCTGAACAGGGGGCAAATGATTGAAAAACTGTTTTTT.

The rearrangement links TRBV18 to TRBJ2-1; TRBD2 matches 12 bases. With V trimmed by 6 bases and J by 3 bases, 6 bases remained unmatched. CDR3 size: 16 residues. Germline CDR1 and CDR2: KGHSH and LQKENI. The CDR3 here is CASSPTSGSLYNEQFF. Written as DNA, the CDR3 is TGTGCCAGCTCGCCGACTAGCGGGAGTCTCTACAATGAGCAGTTCTTC. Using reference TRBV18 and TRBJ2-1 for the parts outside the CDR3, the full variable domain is NAGVMQNPRHLVRRRGQEARLRCSPMKGHSHVYWYRQLPEEGLKFMVYLQKENIIDESGMPKERFSAEFPKEGPSILRIQQVVRGDSAAYFCASSPTSGSLYNEQFFGPGTRLTVL.

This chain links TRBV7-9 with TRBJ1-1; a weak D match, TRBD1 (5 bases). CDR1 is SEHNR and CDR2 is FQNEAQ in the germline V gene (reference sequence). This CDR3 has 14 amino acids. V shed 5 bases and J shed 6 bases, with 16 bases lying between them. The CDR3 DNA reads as TGTGCCAGCAGCCCGCCTGGGGGGGTTCCTGAAGCTTTCTTT. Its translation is CASSPPGGVPEAFF.

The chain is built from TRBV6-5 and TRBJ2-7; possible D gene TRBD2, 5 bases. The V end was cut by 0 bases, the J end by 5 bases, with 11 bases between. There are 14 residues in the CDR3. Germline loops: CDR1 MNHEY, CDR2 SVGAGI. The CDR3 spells CASSYSSRGNEQYF. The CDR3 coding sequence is TGTGCCAGCAGTTACTCATCCCGGGGAAACGAGCAGTACTTC.

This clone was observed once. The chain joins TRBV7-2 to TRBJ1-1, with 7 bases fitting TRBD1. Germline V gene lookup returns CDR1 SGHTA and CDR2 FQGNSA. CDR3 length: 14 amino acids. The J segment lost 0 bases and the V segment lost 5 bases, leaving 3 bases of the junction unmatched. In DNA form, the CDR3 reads TGTGCCAGCAGCGCCAGGGGGATGAACACTGAAGCTTTCTTT. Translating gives CASSARGMNTEAFF.

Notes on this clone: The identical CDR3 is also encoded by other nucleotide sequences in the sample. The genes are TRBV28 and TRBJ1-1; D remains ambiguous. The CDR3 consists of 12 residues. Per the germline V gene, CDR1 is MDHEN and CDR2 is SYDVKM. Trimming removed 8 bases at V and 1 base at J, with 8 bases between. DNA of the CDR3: TGTGCCAGCGGACTGGGGAACACTGAAGCTTTCTTT. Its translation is CASGLGNTEAFF.

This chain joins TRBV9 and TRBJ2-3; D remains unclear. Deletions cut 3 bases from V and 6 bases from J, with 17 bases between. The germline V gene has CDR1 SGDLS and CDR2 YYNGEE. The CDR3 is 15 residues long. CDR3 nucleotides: TGTGCCAGCAGCGCGGGTCTAGTGCCTGGGGATACGCAGTATTTT. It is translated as CASSAGLVPGDTQYF.

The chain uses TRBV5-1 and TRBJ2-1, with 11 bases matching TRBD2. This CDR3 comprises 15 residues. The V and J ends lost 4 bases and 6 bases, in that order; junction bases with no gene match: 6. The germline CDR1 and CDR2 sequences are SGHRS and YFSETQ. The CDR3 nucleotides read TGCGCCAGCAGCGAGACTAGCGGGGCCACCAATGAGCAGTTCTTC. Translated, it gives CASSETSGATNEQFF.

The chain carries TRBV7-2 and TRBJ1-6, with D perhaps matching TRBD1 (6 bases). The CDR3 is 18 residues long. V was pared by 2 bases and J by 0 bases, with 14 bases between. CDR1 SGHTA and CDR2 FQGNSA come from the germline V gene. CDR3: CASSLLQQGSSYNSPLHF. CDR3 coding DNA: TGTGCCAGCAGCTTACTCCAACAGGGCAGCTCCTATAATTCACCCCTCCACTTT.

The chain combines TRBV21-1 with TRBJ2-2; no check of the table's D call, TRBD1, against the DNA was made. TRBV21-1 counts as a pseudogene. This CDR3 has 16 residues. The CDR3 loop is CASSVPGQGGRGELFF. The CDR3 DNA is TGTGCCAGCAGCGTACCGGGACAGGGAGGTAGGGGGGAGCTGTTTTTT.

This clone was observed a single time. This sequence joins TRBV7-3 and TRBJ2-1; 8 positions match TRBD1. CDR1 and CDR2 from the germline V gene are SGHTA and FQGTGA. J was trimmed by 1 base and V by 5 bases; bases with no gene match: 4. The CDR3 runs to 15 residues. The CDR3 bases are TGTGCCAGCAGCAACGGACAGGGATCCTACAATGAGCAGTTCTTC. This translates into CASSNGQGSYNEQFF.

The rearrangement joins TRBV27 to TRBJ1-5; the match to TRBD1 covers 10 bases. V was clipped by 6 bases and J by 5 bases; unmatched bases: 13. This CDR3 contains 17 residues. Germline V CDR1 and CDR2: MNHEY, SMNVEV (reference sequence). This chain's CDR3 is CASSETGGAFAYQPQHF. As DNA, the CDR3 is TGTGCCAGCAGCGAGACAGGGGGCGCGTTCGCCTATCAGCCCCAGCATTTT.

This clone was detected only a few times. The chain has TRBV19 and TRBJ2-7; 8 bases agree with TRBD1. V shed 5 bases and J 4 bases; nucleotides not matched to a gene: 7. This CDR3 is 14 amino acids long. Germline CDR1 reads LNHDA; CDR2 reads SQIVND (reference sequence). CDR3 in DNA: TGTGCCAGTAGTTCCTGGGACAGGCTATACGAGCAGTACTTC. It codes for CASSSWDRLYEQYF.

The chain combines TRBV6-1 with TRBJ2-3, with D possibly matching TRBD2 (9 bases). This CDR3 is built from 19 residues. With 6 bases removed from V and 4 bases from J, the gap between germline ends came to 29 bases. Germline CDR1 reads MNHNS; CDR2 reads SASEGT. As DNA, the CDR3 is TGTGCCAGCAGCGAATCGGACAGGGCAATAGCGGGAGTCCCAGATACGCAGTATTTT. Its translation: CASSESDRAIAGVPDTQYF.

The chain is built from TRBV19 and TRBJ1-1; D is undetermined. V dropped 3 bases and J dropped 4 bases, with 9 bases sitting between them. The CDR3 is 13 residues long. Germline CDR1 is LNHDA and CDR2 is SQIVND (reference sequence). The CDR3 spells CASSIGLITEAFF. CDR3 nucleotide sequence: TGTGCCAGTAGTATTGGCCTTATCACTGAAGCTTTCTTT.

The CDR3 loop reads CASSFVAGGSYEQYF. In DNA form, the CDR3 reads TGTGCCAGCAGTTTCGTAGCGGGAGGAAGCTACGAGCAGTACTTC. The genes are TRBV6-5 and TRBJ2-7; 10 nucleotides agree with TRBD2. After removal of 4 bases from V and 3 bases from J, the junction contained 6 bases not matched to a gene. CDR3 size: 15 residues. Per the germline V gene, CDR1 is MNHEY and CDR2 is SVGAGI.

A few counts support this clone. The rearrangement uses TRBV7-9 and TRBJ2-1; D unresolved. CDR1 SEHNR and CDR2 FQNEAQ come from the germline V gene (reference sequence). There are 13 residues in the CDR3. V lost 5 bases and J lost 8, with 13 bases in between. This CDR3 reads CASSDNIGHEQFF. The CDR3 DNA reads TGTGCCAGCAGCGACAATATCGGCCATGAGCAGTTCTTC.

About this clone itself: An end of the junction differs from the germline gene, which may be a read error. As DNA, the CDR3 is TGCGCCAGCAGCTCTCCGGGATCCTCTAATTCACCCCTCCACTTT. This codes for CASSSPGSSNSPLHF. V gene TRBV5-1 combines with J gene TRBJ1-6; D is undetermined. CDR3 length: 15 residues. Germline loops: CDR1 SGHRS, CDR2 YFSETQ.

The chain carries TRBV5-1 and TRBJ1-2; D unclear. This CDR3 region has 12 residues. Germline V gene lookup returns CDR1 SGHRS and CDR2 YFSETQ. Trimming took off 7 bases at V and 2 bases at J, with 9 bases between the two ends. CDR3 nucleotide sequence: TGCGCCAGCGGAACGGGGAACTATGGCTACACCTTC. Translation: CASGTGNYGYTF.

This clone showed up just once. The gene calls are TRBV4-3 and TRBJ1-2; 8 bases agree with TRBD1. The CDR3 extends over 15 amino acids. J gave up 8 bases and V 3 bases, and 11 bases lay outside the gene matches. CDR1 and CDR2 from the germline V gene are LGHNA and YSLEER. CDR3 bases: TGCGCCAGCAGCCATGCGGACAGGGTAGAAGAAGGCTACACCTTC. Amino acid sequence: CASSHADRVEEGYTF.

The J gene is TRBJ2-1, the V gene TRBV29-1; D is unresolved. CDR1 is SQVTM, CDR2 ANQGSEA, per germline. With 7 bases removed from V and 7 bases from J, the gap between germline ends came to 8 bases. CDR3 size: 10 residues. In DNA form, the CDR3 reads TGCAGCGCCCTCCTTAATGAGCAGTTCTTC. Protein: CSALLNEQFF.

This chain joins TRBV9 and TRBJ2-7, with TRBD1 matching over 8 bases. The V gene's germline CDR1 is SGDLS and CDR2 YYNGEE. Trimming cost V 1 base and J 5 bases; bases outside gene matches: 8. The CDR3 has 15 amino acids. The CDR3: CASSVRGRGHDEQYF. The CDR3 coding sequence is TGTGCCAGCAGCGTAAGGGGCAGGGGGCACGACGAGCAGTACTTC.

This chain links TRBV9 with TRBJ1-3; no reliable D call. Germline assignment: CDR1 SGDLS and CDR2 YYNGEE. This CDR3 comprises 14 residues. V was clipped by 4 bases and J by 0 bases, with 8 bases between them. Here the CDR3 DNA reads TGTGCCAGCAGCAGCCCGAGCTCTGGAAACACCATATATTTT. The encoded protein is CASSSPSSGNTIYF.

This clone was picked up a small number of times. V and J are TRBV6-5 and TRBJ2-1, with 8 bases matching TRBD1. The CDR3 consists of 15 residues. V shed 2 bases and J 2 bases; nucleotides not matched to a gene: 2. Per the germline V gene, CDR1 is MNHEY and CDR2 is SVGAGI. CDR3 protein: CASSYQGATYNEQFF. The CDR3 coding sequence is TGTGCCAGCAGTTACCAGGGGGCGACCTACAATGAGCAGTTCTTC.

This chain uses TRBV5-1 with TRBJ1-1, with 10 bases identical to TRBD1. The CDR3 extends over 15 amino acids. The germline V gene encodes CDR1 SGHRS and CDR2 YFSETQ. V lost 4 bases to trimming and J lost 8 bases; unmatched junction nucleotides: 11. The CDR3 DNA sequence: TGCGCCAGCAGCCCCGGGACAGGGGTGTCCCCCGAAGCTTTCTTT. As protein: CASSPGTGVSPEAFF.

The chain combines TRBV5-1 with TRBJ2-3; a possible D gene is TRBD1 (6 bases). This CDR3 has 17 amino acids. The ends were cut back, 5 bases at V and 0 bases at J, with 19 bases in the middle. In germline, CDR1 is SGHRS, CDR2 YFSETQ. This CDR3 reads CASSSAKQGSSTDTQYF. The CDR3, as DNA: TGCGCCAGCAGTTCCGCGAAACAGGGATCGAGCACAGATACGCAGTATTTT. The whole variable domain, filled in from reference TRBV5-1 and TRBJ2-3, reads KAGVTQTPRYLIKTRGQQVTLSCSPISGHRSVSWYQQTPGQGLQFLFEYFSETQRNKGNFPGRFSGRQFSNSRSEMNVSTLELGDSALYLCASSSAKQGSSTDTQYFGPGTRLTVL.

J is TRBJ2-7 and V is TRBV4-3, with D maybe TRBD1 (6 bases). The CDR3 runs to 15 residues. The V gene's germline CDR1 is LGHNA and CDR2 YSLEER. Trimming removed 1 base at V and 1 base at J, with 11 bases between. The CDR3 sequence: CASSQGSTGSYEQYF. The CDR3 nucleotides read TGCGCCAGCAGCCAAGGATCGACAGGTTCCTACGAGCAGTACTTC.